A selection of T cell receptor beta chains follows, all from one sample in a study of blood T cell repertoires in COVID-19. Generated by immunoSEQ multiplex PCR, the TCRdb table keeps only in-frame clones and is missing some. The profile shows 40,000 or so clones, about three quarters of them singletons. The sequenced material came from peripheral blood. The receptors stem from a woman aged 70-85 years with acute or convalescent COVID-19. CDR3s include the opening cysteine and the closing phenylalanine or tryptophan. D genes are given only for firm matches. The size field is filled for only some rows; it gives once, few, many or a size class.

j_call: TRBJ2-5
clone_size: NA
d_call: TRBD1
v_call: TRBV19
cdr3_aa: CATSGTGRQETQYF
cdr3_nt: TGTGCCACCTCCGGGACAGGGAGGCAAGAGACCCAGTACTTC

j_call: TRBJ2-7
clone_size: NA
d_call: TRBD1
v_call: TRBV19
cdr3_aa: CASSEGQGVEQYF
cdr3_nt: TGTGCCAGTAGTGAGGGACAGGGTGTGGAGCAGTACTTC

j_call: TRBJ2-1
clone_size: many
d_call: NA
v_call: TRBV18
cdr3_aa: CASSDLPGAAFF
cdr3_nt: TGTGCCAGCTCCGACCTACCCGGAGCGGCGTTCTTC

j_call: TRBJ2-5
clone_size: NA
d_call: NA
v_call: TRBV27
cdr3_aa: CASRPGGYQETQYF
cdr3_nt: TGTGCCAGCAGACCTGGGGGGTACCAAGAGACCCAGTACTTC

j_call: TRBJ1-1
clone_size: NA
d_call: NA
v_call: TRBV6-1
cdr3_aa: CASSDFRAAGFAEAFF
cdr3_nt: TGTGCCAGCAGTGATTTTAGGGCCGCGGGGTTCGCTGAAGCTTTCTTT

j_call: TRBJ2-1
clone_size: NA
d_call: TRBD2
v_call: TRBV4-2
cdr3_aa: CASRYGRGNDNEQFF
cdr3_nt: TGTGCCAGCAGATACGGGCGGGGGAACGATAATGAGCAGTTCTTC

j_call: TRBJ2-1
clone_size: few
d_call: NA
v_call: TRBV7-3
cdr3_aa: CASSTMWGDEQFF
cdr3_nt: TGTGCCAGCAGCACTATGTGGGGCGATGAGCAGTTCTTC

j_call: TRBJ2-1
clone_size: NA
d_call: NA
v_call: TRBV5-1
cdr3_aa: CASSPDRLYNEQFF
cdr3_nt: TGCGCCAGCAGTCCTGACAGGTTGTACAATGAGCAGTTCTTC

j_call: TRBJ2-7
clone_size: few
d_call: TRBD1
v_call: TRBV6-2/TRBV6-3
cdr3_aa: CASSTTGVKVYEQYF
cdr3_nt: TGTGCCAGCAGTACCACAGGGGTAAAGGTCTACGAGCAGTACTTC

j_call: TRBJ1-3
clone_size: NA
d_call: NA
v_call: TRBV28
cdr3_aa: CASSFSGSGNTIYF
cdr3_nt: TGTGCCAGCAGTTTCTCAGGATCTGGAAACACCATATATTTT

j_call: TRBJ2-1
clone_size: NA
d_call: NA
v_call: TRBV10-3
cdr3_aa: CAIRTGGEQFF
cdr3_nt: TGTGCCATCAGAACCGGGGGTGAGCAGTTCTTC

j_call: TRBJ1-6
clone_size: NA
d_call: NA
v_call: TRBV7-2
cdr3_aa: CASSSVGGNNSPLHF
cdr3_nt: TGTGCCAGCAGCTCCGTGGGGGGGAATAATTCACCCCTCCACTTT

j_call: TRBJ1-1
clone_size: few
d_call: TRBD1
v_call: TRBV19
cdr3_aa: CASSLTGTGGARAFF
cdr3_nt: TGTGCCAGTAGTCTTACCGGGACAGGGGGGGCGCGAGCTTTCTTT

j_call: TRBJ1-2
clone_size: NA
d_call: TRBD1
v_call: TRBV3-1/TRBV3-2
cdr3_aa: CASSLGQGHGYTF
cdr3_nt: TGTGCCAGCAGCTTGGGACAGGGTCATGGCTACACCTTC

j_call: TRBJ1-1
clone_size: NA
d_call: NA
v_call: TRBV3-1/TRBV3-2
cdr3_aa: CASSQSTLNTEAFF
cdr3_nt: TGTGCCAGCAGCCAATCCACTCTGAACACTGAAGCTTTCTTT

j_call: TRBJ2-7
clone_size: NA
d_call: NA
v_call: TRBV7-8
cdr3_aa: CASSRRVGEQYF
cdr3_nt: TGTGCCAGCAGCCGCAGGGTTGGGGAGCAGTACTTC

j_call: TRBJ2-2
clone_size: NA
d_call: NA
v_call: TRBV7-8
cdr3_aa: CASSSSLGLRTGELFF
cdr3_nt: TGTGCCAGCAGCTCGTCACTAGGTTTGAGGACCGGGGAGCTGTTTTTT

j_call: TRBJ1-1
clone_size: once
d_call: NA
v_call: TRBV18
cdr3_aa: CASSRGQTNTEAFF
cdr3_nt: TGTGCCAGCTCACGCGGACAGACGAACACTGAAGCTTTCTTT

j_call: TRBJ1-2
clone_size: once
d_call: TRBD1
v_call: TRBV28
cdr3_aa: CASSFGQGAKGYTF
cdr3_nt: TGTGCCAGCAGTTTCGGACAGGGGGCTAAGGGCTACACCTTC

j_call: TRBJ2-7
clone_size: NA
d_call: NA
v_call: TRBV7-9
cdr3_aa: CASSPLALLGEQYF
cdr3_nt: TGTGCCAGCAGCCCCCTCGCGCTACTCGGCGAGCAGTACTTC

j_call: TRBJ2-7
clone_size: NA
d_call: NA
v_call: TRBV7-9
cdr3_aa: CASSSPGSYEQYF
cdr3_nt: TGTGCCAGCAGCTCGCCCGGGAGCTACGAGCAGTACTTC

j_call: TRBJ2-2
clone_size: NA
d_call: TRBD1
v_call: TRBV5-4
cdr3_aa: CASSLDRGGTGELFF
cdr3_nt: TGTGCCAGCAGCTTGGACAGGGGTGGCACCGGGGAGCTGTTTTTT

j_call: TRBJ2-1
clone_size: NA
d_call: TRBD1
v_call: TRBV7-9
cdr3_aa: CASSWTGNNEQFF
cdr3_nt: TGTGCCAGCAGCTGGACAGGGAACAATGAGCAGTTCTTC

j_call: TRBJ1-2
clone_size: NA
d_call: NA
v_call: TRBV5-6
cdr3_aa: CASSAPHDQSGRGYTF
cdr3_nt: TGTGCCAGCAGCGCTCCCCACGACCAGTCAGGCCGTGGCTACACCTTC

j_call: TRBJ2-7
clone_size: NA
d_call: TRBD1
v_call: TRBV18
cdr3_aa: CASSRDREAYEQYF
cdr3_nt: TGTGCCAGCTCACGAGACAGGGAAGCCTACGAGCAGTACTTC